The clone carrying this TCR beta chain was seen a handful of times. As yet, its antigen is unknown. This record comes from a study of identical twins. Study-wide results and limits: When twins shared out-of-frame alpha sequences, those sequences had excess low generation probability. Less excess twin sharing appeared in beta out-of-frame sequences.

There are 15 residues in the CDR3. V was shortened by 0 bases and J by 3 bases, with 10 bases between the two germline ends. Germline CDR1 and CDR2: SGHKS and YYEKEE (reference sequence). Template switching added a universal primer binding site, and final cDNA carried unique molecular identifiers. From the 5' RACE reads, TCRdb called clonotypes with MiXCR, one entry per CDR3 protein. This table has around 490,000 distinct CDR3 sequences, over 11% appearing once. These records were also assigned to another study, of yellow fever vaccine responses in identical twins.

This chain connects TRBV5-5 to TRBJ2-1; a weak D match, TRBD2 (6 bases). Sequenced sample: CD4+ T cells sorted from blood. This receptor was taken from a young woman in good health. CDR3 DNA: TGTGCCAGCAGCTTGGGGCGGGACCACTACAATGAGCAGTTCTTC. This gives the protein CASSLGRDHYNEQFF.